The clone carrying this T cell receptor beta chain showed up many times. Its target is unknown. This sample was taken from a study of T cells in Graves' hyperthyroidism and ophthalmopathy. Across the study: Prior to any treatment, at the point of initial diagnosis, peripheral blood was collected. Study observations and caveats: Also found in blood were most expanded thyroid clonotypes above 0.001.

Amplification of TCR beta CDR3 regions used RNA as the template. HTBI primers drove first-round RT-PCR of the TCR CDR3. TCRdb recomputed calls from the multiplex PCR reads with MiXCR, one row per CDR3 protein. Here the sample spans 640,000 or so distinct CDR3 sequences, about 15% being singletons. A NOSPECS grade of at least 4, a Clinical Activity Score of at least 3 and duration under 3 months were recorded in ophthalmopathy patients. Uncontrolled infection, other autoimmune disease, pregnancy or lactation excluded patients. Per the germline V gene, CDR1 is MNHEY and CDR2 is SVGEGT. This CDR3 spans 15 amino acids. V gave up 2 bases and J gave up 7 bases; unmatched junction bases: 8.

This chain joins TRBV6-2 or TRBV6-3 and TRBJ2-7; TRBD2 matches at 10 bases. Material for sequencing was blood. This sequence was found in a woman aged 40 to 50 with Graves' ophthalmopathy. CDR3 nucleotides: TGTGCCAGCAGTTACGTCAGCGGGAGGGCCGGTGAGCAGTACTTC. The encoded protein is CASSYVSGRAGEQYF.